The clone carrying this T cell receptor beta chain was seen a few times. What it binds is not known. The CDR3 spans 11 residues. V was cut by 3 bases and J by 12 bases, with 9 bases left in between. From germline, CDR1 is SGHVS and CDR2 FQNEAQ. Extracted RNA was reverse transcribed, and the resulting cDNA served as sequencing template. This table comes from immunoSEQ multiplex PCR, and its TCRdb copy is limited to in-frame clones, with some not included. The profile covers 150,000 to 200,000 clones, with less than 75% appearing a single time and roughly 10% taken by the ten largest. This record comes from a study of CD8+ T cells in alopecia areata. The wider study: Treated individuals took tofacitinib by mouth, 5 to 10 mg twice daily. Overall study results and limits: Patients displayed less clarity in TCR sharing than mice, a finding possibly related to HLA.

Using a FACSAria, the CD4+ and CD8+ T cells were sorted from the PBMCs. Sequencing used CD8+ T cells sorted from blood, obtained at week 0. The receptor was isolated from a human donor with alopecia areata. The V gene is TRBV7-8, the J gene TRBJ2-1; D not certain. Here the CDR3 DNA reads TGTGCCAGCAGCTTTGGGCGTGGGCAGTTCTTC. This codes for CASSFGRGQFF.